The next 27 T cell receptor beta chains were all read from a single sample in a study of Tregs in tolerant kidney transplant recipients. Recipients received nonmyeloablative bone marrow transplants from related graft donors, with transient mixed chimerism. Clones were read by immunoSEQ multiplex PCR, and TCRdb kept only the in-frame ones, dropping some. The repertoire table contains approximately 30,000 clones. The sample here was CD4+ T cells from blood (PBMCs), taken 24 months after the transplant. These receptors all come from a human patient who received a combined kidney and bone marrow transplant. Some T cells may trace back to the graft donor.

Worth noting for this clone: The read falls 3 residues short of the CDR3 end, and the missing part is taken from the germline J gene. The rearrangement uses TRBV18 and TRBJ2-1; 8 bases map to TRBD2. V was clipped by 3 bases and J by 0 bases; unmatched bases: 7. This CDR3 comprises 17 residues. Looked up from germline, CDR1 is KGHSH and CDR2 is LQKENI. The sequenced CDR3 bases are TGTGCCAGCTCACCGGCGGGACTAGGTGGCTCCTACAATGAG. This codes for CASSPAGLGGSYNE. The full CDR3 protein reads CASSPAGLGGSYNEQFF. Filled out from reference TRBV18 and TRBJ2-1, the complete variable domain reads NAGVMQNPRHLVRRRGQEARLRCSPMKGHSHVYWYRQLPEEGLKFMVYLQKENIIDESGMPKERFSAEFPKEGPSILRIQQVVRGDSAAYFCASSPAGLGGSYNEQFFGPGTRLTVL.

This CDR3 reads CASTSDRVGTDTQYF. The DNA read from the CDR3 is TGTGCCAGTACCTCGGACAGGGTGGGGACAGATACG. The gene calls are TRBV19 and TRBJ2-3; 8 bases are shared with TRBD1. The sequence runs out 3 residues before the end of the CDR3; the remainder is reconstructed from the germline J gene. This CDR3 contains 15 residues. The V and J ends lost 7 bases and 3 bases, in that order; junction bases with no gene match: 9. CDR1 is LNHDA, CDR2 SQIVND, per germline (reference sequence).

As for this clone: The read stops 3 residues short of the end of the CDR3; the missing end is completed from the germline J gene. This rearrangement joins TRBV18 to TRBJ2-7; 11 positions match TRBD2. The CDR3 is 16 residues long. The V gene's germline CDR1 is KGHSH and CDR2 LQKENI. Trimming took 3 bases from V and 6 from J; bases not matched to a gene: 10. The part of the CDR3 DNA that was read is TGTGCCAGCTCACCTTTAACCCGACTAGCGGGAATCGAG. It specifies CASSPLTRLAGIE. The whole CDR3 protein reads CASSPLTRLAGIEQYF.

About this clone: The CDR3 end falls 3 residues outside the read, so it is completed with the germline J gene. This chain joins TRBV7-2 and TRBJ2-3; the match to TRBD2 covers 7 bases. CDR3 length: 12 residues. J was trimmed by 8 bases and V by 7 bases; bases with no gene match: 6. CDR1 is SGHTA and CDR2 is FQGNSA in the germline V gene. The CDR3 is CASTAPGGTQYF. The sequenced CDR3 bases are TGTGCCAGCACCGCCCCGGGGGGTACG.

Worth noting for this clone: Read sequence stops 3 residues before the CDR3 end, and the germline J gene provides the missing end. The rearrangement joins TRBV5-1 to TRBJ2-3; 7 bases agree with TRBD2. The CDR3 consists of 18 residues. The V and J ends lost 0 bases and 3 bases, in that order; junction bases with no gene match: 13. Germline loops: CDR1 SGHRS, CDR2 YFSETQ. The sequenced part of the CDR3 DNA is TGCGCCAGCAGCTTGGCCCCCACGGCAGCGGGAAATACAGATACG. Translating gives CASSLAPTAAGNTDT. The whole CDR3 region reads CASSLAPTAAGNTDTQYF.

For this clone: The read comes to an end 3 residues before the CDR3 does, leaving the germline J gene to fill in the end. V and J are TRBV19 and TRBJ1-1; weak D call: TRBD1 (5 bases). V dropped 3 bases and J dropped 2 bases, with 10 bases sitting between them. CDR3 size: 14 residues. CDR1 is LNHDA, CDR2 SQIVND, per germline (reference sequence). The CDR3 sequence is CASSMRGVNTEAFF. The CDR3 DNA, read in part, is TGTGCCAGTAGTATGCGGGGCGTAAACACTGAA.

Of note for this clone: The read falls 3 residues short of the CDR3 end, and the missing part is taken from the germline J gene. The J gene is TRBJ1-5, the V gene TRBV10-3, with TRBD1 matching 9 bases. Trimming at V came to 4 bases and at J to 5 bases, leaving 3 bases not matched to a gene. The CDR3 consists of 14 residues. The germline CDR1 and CDR2 sequences are ENHRY and SYGVKD. The part of the CDR3 DNA that was read is TGTGCCATCAGTGGACAGGGGGACGATCAGCCC. Encoded protein: CAISGQGDDQP. The full-length CDR3 reads as CAISGQGDDQPQHF.

The sequenced part of the CDR3 DNA is TGTGCCAGCCGTGGACAGGGGGCGTCGAGCACTGAA. It codes for CASRGQGASSTE. The full CDR3 sequence reads CASRGQGASSTEAFF. The V call is TRBV2, the J call TRBJ1-1, with 11 bases identical to TRBD1. The read halts 3 residues ahead of the CDR3 end, with the missing end drawn from the germline J gene. CDR1 is SNHLY and CDR2 is FYNNEI in the germline V gene. V shed 8 bases and J 4 bases; nucleotides not matched to a gene: 9. This CDR3 is built from 15 residues.

About this clone: The read ends 3 residues before the CDR3 terminus; that terminus is restored from the germline J gene. The genes are TRBV7-8 and TRBJ2-5, with a weak D call TRBD2 (6 bases). With 7 bases removed from V and 3 bases from J, the gap between germline ends came to 18 bases. This CDR3 is 15 amino acids long. Germline V gene lookup returns CDR1 SGHVS and CDR2 FQNEAQ. The CDR3 here is CASNSPGLGKETQYF. The CDR3 bases that were read are TGTGCCAGCAATTCTCCGGGACTGGGAAAAGAGACC.

Worth noting for this clone: Read data end 3 residues before the CDR3 end; the end is taken from the germline J gene. The chain uses TRBV20-1 and TRBJ1-6; D is uncertain. The CDR3 spans 13 residues. V shed 3 bases and J shed 7 bases, with 10 bases lying between them. CDR1 and CDR2 from the germline V gene are DFQATT and SNEGSKA (reference sequence). The part of the CDR3 DNA that was read is TGCAGTGCTAGCCAGAACCAAAATTCACCC. Protein sequence: CSASQNQNSP. The full CDR3 protein reads CSASQNQNSPLHF.

With respect to this clone: The read finishes 3 residues shy of the CDR3 end, and the germline J gene is used to complete it. V is TRBV20-1 and J is TRBJ2-5; 7 positions match TRBD1. This CDR3 is 15 amino acids long. Germline CDR1 reads DFQATT; CDR2 reads SNEGSKA (reference sequence). V was clipped by 2 bases and J by 1 base; unmatched bases: 7. The CDR3 sequence is CSARNFRGFQETQYF. CDR3 DNA, as far as it was read: TGCAGTGCTAGAAATTTCAGGGGGTTCCAAGAGACC.

With regard to this clone: The read halts 3 residues ahead of the CDR3 end, with the missing end drawn from the germline J gene. The chain joins TRBV5-4 to TRBJ2-1, with TRBD2 matching 7 bases. V was clipped by 2 bases and J by 4 bases; unmatched bases: 3. The CDR3 consists of 14 residues. Germline V gene sequence: CDR1 SGHNT, CDR2 YYREEE (reference sequence). The CDR3 here is CASSLAGLYNEQFF. The CDR3 DNA, read in part, is TGTGCCAGCAGCTTAGCGGGGTTGTACAATGAG.

As for this clone: The CDR3 end lies 3 residues beyond the end of the read and is filled in from the germline J gene. The rearrangement links TRBV19 to TRBJ2-7; 7 nucleotides line up with TRBD1. Germline CDR1 is LNHDA and CDR2 is SQIVND (reference sequence). CDR3 length: 15 residues. The V segment lost 6 bases and the J segment 0 bases; nucleotides outside the gene matches: 8. The DNA read from the CDR3 is TGTGCCAGTAGCATGACAGGGTTACTCTCCTACGAG. Protein sequence: CASSMTGLLSYE. The complete CDR3 sequence is CASSMTGLLSYEQYF.

Remarks on this clone: Read sequence stops 3 residues before the CDR3 end, and the germline J gene provides the missing end. J is TRBJ2-2 and V is TRBV19, with a possible D match to TRBD2 (6 bases). The CDR3 loop spans 16 amino acids. V was clipped by 7 bases and J by 1 base, with 16 bases between them. Per germline, CDR1 LNHDA and CDR2 SQIVND (reference sequence). The sequenced part of the CDR3 DNA is TGTGCCAGTATGGCGCGGGGTCGAGGGAACACCGGGGAG. This gives the protein CASMARGRGNTGE. The whole CDR3 reads CASMARGRGNTGELFF.

As concerns this clone: The read ends 3 residues shy of where the CDR3 ends; the end is completed using the germline J gene. The chain is built from TRBV20-1 and TRBJ2-2; possible D gene TRBD2, 5 bases. Germline CDR1 reads DFQATT; CDR2 reads SNEGSKA (reference sequence). The V end lost 3 bases, the J end lost 3 bases, and 17 bases lay between the germline ends. There are 16 residues in the CDR3. CDR3 loop: CSASNFGVKYTGELFF. The sequenced CDR3 bases are TGCAGTGCTAGTAATTTCGGGGTAAAATACACCGGGGAG.

Remarks on this clone: The read stops 3 residues short of the end of the CDR3; the missing end is completed from the germline J gene. The gene calls are TRBV19 and TRBJ1-1; D gene unclear. V was clipped by 6 bases and J by 0 bases, with 20 bases between them. CDR3 length: 17 residues. The germline V gene has CDR1 LNHDA and CDR2 SQIVND (reference sequence). CDR3: CASSHPPRKGLNTEAFF. Partial CDR3 DNA: TGTGCCAGTAGCCATCCTCCCCGAAAAGGTCTGAACACTGAA.

A note on this clone: The read comes to an end 3 residues before the CDR3 does, leaving the germline J gene to fill in the end. V usage is TRBV5-1 and J usage is TRBJ2-3; TRBD1 matches 7 bases. Germline CDR1 SGHRS, CDR2 YFSETQ. Trimming took 0 bases from V and 5 from J; bases not matched to a gene: 6. The CDR3 has 15 residues. The sequenced part of the CDR3 DNA is TGCGCCAGCAGCTTGGGGGCCACAGGGGTAGATACG. This codes for CASSLGATGVDT. The entire CDR3 is CASSLGATGVDTQYF.

A word on this clone: With the read ending 3 residues before the CDR3 end, the germline J gene is used to fill in that end. This chain joins TRBV10-3 and TRBJ2-2, with 11 positions matching TRBD2. Trimming took 4 bases from V and 5 from J; bases not matched to a gene: 0. Germline V lookup: CDR1 ENHRY, CDR2 SYGVKD. The CDR3 extends over 14 amino acids. CDR3 region: CAISGTSGTGELFF. The covered CDR3 bases are TGTGCCATCAGTGGGACTAGCGGGACCGGGGAG.

As regards this clone: The CDR3 is cut off 3 residues early in the read; its end comes from the germline J gene. V is TRBV6-2 or TRBV6-3 and J is TRBJ2-7, with D possibly matching TRBD2 (6 bases). V dropped 7 bases and J dropped 5 bases, with 18 bases sitting between them. This CDR3 is 14 amino acids long. Looked up from germline, CDR1 is MNHEY and CDR2 is SVGEGT. The CDR3 region is CASKAYQTRHEQYF. The sequenced part of the CDR3 DNA is TGTGCCAGCAAGGCCTACCAGACTAGACACGAG.

With respect to this clone: Coverage ceases 3 residues before the CDR3 finishes, and the germline J gene fills in the end. This rearrangement joins TRBV28 to TRBJ1-5; D call uncertain. The CDR3 runs 17 residues. Germline assignment: CDR1 MDHEN and CDR2 SYDVKM. V lost 1 base and J 4 bases, leaving 17 bases between the germline ends. The CDR3 loop reads CASSLYREAIPNQPQHF. The covered CDR3 bases are TGTGCCAGCAGTTTATATCGTGAAGCAATCCCAAATCAGCCC.

With regard to this clone: With the read ending 3 residues before the CDR3 end, the germline J gene is used to fill in that end. The chain couples TRBV7-2 to TRBJ2-7; 7 bases map to TRBD1. Germline assignment: CDR1 SGHTA and CDR2 FQGNSA. V dropped 5 bases and J dropped 3; count of bases not matched to a gene: 4. The CDR3 contains 13 residues. This chain's CDR3 is CASSLTGNYEQYF. CDR3 DNA (partial): TGTGCCAGCAGCCTGACAGGGAACTACGAG.

To note about this clone: The CDR3 end is not reached by the read, which stops 3 residues before it; the germline J gene fills it in. This chain links TRBV5-1 with TRBJ2-1; D call uncertain. Trimming stripped 1 base from V and 8 bases from J, with 10 bases between. Germline V gives CDR1 SGHRS, CDR2 YFSETQ. This CDR3 region has 13 residues. Here the CDR3 reads CASSLPPTYEQFF. The CDR3 bases that were read are TGCGCCAGCAGCTTGCCCCCGACTTATGAG.

A note on this clone: The read halts 3 residues ahead of the CDR3 end, with the missing end drawn from the germline J gene. The chain is built from TRBV9 and TRBJ2-1; the match to TRBD2 covers 7 bases. The CDR3 loop spans 15 amino acids. The V segment lost 0 bases and the J segment 5 bases; nucleotides outside the gene matches: 5. Per germline, CDR1 SGDLS and CDR2 YYNGEE. CDR3 bases read: TGTGCCAGCAGCGTAGATGGGCTAGCGGACAATGAG. This gives the protein CASSVDGLADNE. The CDR3 as a whole reads CASSVDGLADNEQFF.

The DNA read from the CDR3 is TGTGCCAGTAGGCCGGGACAGGACAATCAGCCC. Protein sequence: CASRPGQDNQP. The whole CDR3 sequence reads CASRPGQDNQPQHF. V and J are TRBV19 and TRBJ1-5, with 8 bases aligning to TRBD1. The CDR3 end is not reached by the read, which stops 3 residues before it; the germline J gene fills it in. This CDR3 contains 14 residues. Germline values: CDR1 LNHDA, CDR2 SQIVND (reference sequence). V lost 6 bases and J lost 3; bases outside the gene matches: 4.

Turning to this clone: The CDR3 extends 3 residues past the end of the read, so its final part is completed from the germline J gene. The chain employs TRBV20-1 and TRBJ2-7; D uncertain. Germline CDR1 DFQATT, CDR2 SNEGSKA (reference sequence). The CDR3 runs 14 residues. Deletions cut 3 bases from V and 3 bases from J, with 15 bases between. The sequenced part of the CDR3 DNA is TGCAGTGCTAGTAATTCCTGGGCCCTCTACGAG. Protein: CSASNSWALYE. From start to end, the CDR3 is CSASNSWALYEQYF.

Worth noting for this clone: The missing CDR3 end, 3 residues past where the read stops, is filled in from the germline J gene. The chain joins TRBV7-9 to TRBJ2-2; a weak D match, TRBD2 (6 bases). Germline CDR1 is SEHNR and CDR2 is FQNEAQ (reference sequence). The length of the CDR3 is 15 residues. Trimming took 1 base from V and 6 from J, leaving 12 bases between them. CDR3 loop: CASSLVASEAGELFF. The part of the CDR3 DNA that was read is TGTGCCAGCAGCTTAGTAGCTAGCGAGGCCGGGGAG.

With respect to this clone: Read sequence stops 3 residues before the CDR3 end, and the germline J gene provides the missing end. The chain has TRBV19 and TRBJ2-6; TRBD2 agrees at 9 bases. V shed 7 bases and J 1 base; nucleotides not matched to a gene: 11. CDR3 length: 18 amino acids. Per the germline V gene, CDR1 is LNHDA and CDR2 is SQIVND (reference sequence). The part of the CDR3 DNA that was read is TGTGCCAGTATGAAACAAAGCGGGAGGTTATCTGGGGCCAACGTC. As protein: CASMKQSGRLSGANV. The whole CDR3 protein is CASMKQSGRLSGANVLTF.